These 6 T cell receptor beta chains were sequenced from one sample in a study of blood T cell repertoires in COVID-19. Sequencing was performed with immunoSEQ multiplex PCR; in TCRdb, only in-frame clones are kept and a portion is missing. The table shows 100,000 to 150,000 clones, with about 88% occurring only once. The specimen sequenced was peripheral blood. The receptor source for this set is a woman older than 75 with acute or convalescent COVID-19.

The CDR3 coding sequence is TGTGCCAGCAGCGGTCTGGCGGGGGGCTGGAGGAATGAGCAGTTCTTC. Its protein is CASSGLAGGWRNEQFF. The rearrangement links TRBV7-2 to TRBJ2-1; TRBD2 matches at 8 bases. Germline values: CDR1 SGHTA, CDR2 FQGNSA. The V and J ends lost 5 bases and 7 bases, in that order; junction bases with no gene match: 13. The CDR3 runs to 16 residues.

This chain links TRBV19 with TRBJ2-6; TRBD2 matches at 8 bases. Trimming removed 7 bases from V and 0 bases from J; junction bases left unmatched: 11. The CDR3 extends over 18 amino acids. Germline V gene sequence: CDR1 LNHDA, CDR2 SQIVND (reference sequence). CDR3 residues: CASKLLSGTSSGANVLTF. In DNA, the CDR3 is TGTGCCAGTAAGCTCCTTAGCGGGACCTCCTCTGGGGCCAACGTCCTGACTTTC. Full variable domain (missing parts from reference TRBV19 and TRBJ2-6): DGGITQSPKYLFRKEGQNVTLSCEQNLNHDAMYWYRQDPGQGLRLIYYSQIVNDFQKGDIAEGYSVSREKKESFPLTVTSAQKNPTAFYLCASKLLSGTSSGANVLTFGAGSRLTVL.

The sample holds a few counts of this clone. The chain carries TRBV20-1 and TRBJ2-2; a possible D gene is TRBD2 (7 bases). The CDR3 is 14 amino acids. The germline V gene encodes CDR1 DFQATT and CDR2 SNEGSKA (reference sequence). The V end was cut by 3 bases, the J end by 6 bases, with 14 bases between. CDR3 in amino acids: CSASWGGAAGELFF. Written as DNA, the CDR3 is TGCAGTGCTAGTTGGGGGGGCGCCGCCGGGGAGCTGTTTTTT.

The chain combines TRBV3-1 (or the pseudogene TRBV3-2) with TRBJ1-5, with D tentatively TRBD1 (6 bases). Trimming stripped 4 bases from V and 4 bases from J, with 14 bases between. Germline CDR1 and CDR2: LGHDT and YNNKEL (reference sequence). The CDR3 sequence is 15 residues long. The CDR3 is CASSPGDGRNQPQHF. In nucleotides, the CDR3 is TGTGCCAGCAGCCCAGGGGACGGACGAAATCAGCCCCAGCATTTT.

This chain uses TRBV4-1 with TRBJ2-1, with D perhaps TRBD2 (6 bases). The CDR3 length is 16 residues. Trimming left V 0 bases short and J 2 bases short, with 11 bases between. Germline V lookup: CDR1 MGHRA, CDR2 YSYEKL. The chain's CDR3 is CASSQEGASAYNEQFF. In DNA form, the CDR3 reads TGCGCCAGCAGCCAAGAAGGAGCTAGCGCCTACAATGAGCAGTTCTTC.

The chain joins TRBV6-5 to TRBJ2-7; TRBD1 agrees at 7 bases. Germline CDR1 MNHEY, CDR2 SVGAGI. J lost 2 bases, V lost 5 bases, and 3 bases had no gene match. The CDR3 spans 13 residues. CDR3 region: CASSQGQPYEQYF. The DNA of the CDR3 is TGTGCCAGCAGTCAGGGACAGCCCTACGAGCAGTACTTC.